This TCR beta chain was identified in a study of blood T cell repertoires in COVID-19. Assay used: immunoSEQ multiplex PCR; TCRdb lists only in-frame clones, some missing. The repertoire holds about 380,000 clones, with 88% as singletons. This CDR3 comprises 13 residues. The germline V gene has CDR1 WSHSY and CDR2 SAAADI. J was trimmed by 6 bases and V by 8 bases; bases with no gene match: 4. Study members were between about 18 and 90 years old and lived in roughly 24 US regions. The specimen sequenced was PBMCs or T cells enriched from blood (not recorded which). This chain uses TRBV10-2 with TRBJ2-5; 12 bases map to TRBD1. The source of this sequence is a woman aged 18-30 years who had recovered from COVID-19. The CDR3 DNA reads as TGCGCCAGCGGGGGGACAGGGGGCAAGACCCAGTACTTC. Translation: CASGGTGGKTQYF.